A selection of T cell receptor beta chains follows, all from one sample in a study of vaccination and CD4 T cells after COVID-19. These receptors lack a known antigen. TCRdb reprocessed the PCR reads via MiXCR and lists one record per CDR3 protein. The sample includes thousands of distinct CDR3 sequences, approximately 31% seen only once; the top ten take about two fifths. Specimen: CD4+ T cells from blood, cultured in vitro. The source of these receptors is a human donor in good health. Both conserved end residues are part of each CDR3. The order of the fields is CDR3 length, V gene, J gene, CDR3 protein.

CDR3 length: 14; V gene: TRBV6-1; J gene: TRBJ1-5; CDR3 protein: CASSVGTGNQPQHF
CDR3 length: 13; V gene: TRBV5-4; J gene: TRBJ1-2; CDR3 protein: CASSPDVNYGYTF
CDR3 length: 13; V gene: TRBV7-8; J gene: TRBJ1-1; CDR3 protein: CASSVRGNTEAFF
CDR3 length: 14; V gene: TRBV7-8; J gene: TRBJ1-5; CDR3 protein: CASSLSPGSPPQHF
CDR3 length: 15; V gene: TRBV11-1; J gene: TRBJ1-4; CDR3 protein: CASSLFQGLGEKLFF
CDR3 length: 18; V gene: TRBV20-1; J gene: TRBJ1-6; CDR3 protein: CSARDFQGVGSYNSPLHF
CDR3 length: 14; V gene: TRBV5-1; J gene: TRBJ1-2; CDR3 protein: CASSLTGASYGYTF
CDR3 length: 14; V gene: TRBV10-3; J gene: TRBJ2-2; CDR3 protein: CAISDASATGELFF
CDR3 length: 15; V gene: TRBV7-6; J gene: TRBJ1-4; CDR3 protein: CASSVDDRVYEKLFF
CDR3 length: 14; V gene: TRBV7-8; J gene: TRBJ2-2; CDR3 protein: CASSLGFNTGELFF
CDR3 length: 16; V gene: TRBV7-8; J gene: TRBJ2-6; CDR3 protein: CASSLSAIPGANVLTF
CDR3 length: 14; V gene: TRBV7-3; J gene: TRBJ1-1; CDR3 protein: CASSPQGVGTEAFF
CDR3 length: 14; V gene: TRBV19; J gene: TRBJ2-7; CDR3 protein: CATKGVEGGYEQYF
CDR3 length: 14; V gene: TRBV6-1; J gene: TRBJ1-5; CDR3 protein: CASRSDRDNQPQHF
CDR3 length: 12; V gene: TRBV6-1; J gene: TRBJ1-1; CDR3 protein: CASSPRGKRAFF
CDR3 length: 13; V gene: TRBV6-2/TRBV6-3; J gene: TRBJ2-5; CDR3 protein: CASSPYGTATQYF
CDR3 length: 16; V gene: TRBV21-1; J gene: TRBJ2-2; CDR3 protein: CASSKIRDQNTGELFF
CDR3 length: 13; V gene: TRBV20-1; J gene: TRBJ1-1; CDR3 protein: CSASMQQDTEAFF
CDR3 length: 16; V gene: TRBV7-9; J gene: TRBJ2-2; CDR3 protein: CASSLLAGGHTGELFF
CDR3 length: 16; V gene: TRBV20-1; J gene: TRBJ1-2; CDR3 protein: CSARDLGRGAGYGYTF
CDR3 length: 16; V gene: TRBV19; J gene: TRBJ1-5; CDR3 protein: CASSPPVGGFNQPQHF
CDR3 length: 13; V gene: TRBV19; J gene: TRBJ2-7; CDR3 protein: CASSPGGTDEQYF
CDR3 length: 11; V gene: TRBV11-1; J gene: TRBJ2-7; CDR3 protein: CASSLAYEQYF
CDR3 length: 14; V gene: TRBV20-1; J gene: TRBJ1-6; CDR3 protein: CSARRATGNSPLHF
CDR3 length: 14; V gene: TRBV6-1; J gene: TRBJ2-7; CDR3 protein: CASSLQYTPYEQYF
CDR3 length: 15; V gene: TRBV27; J gene: TRBJ1-5; CDR3 protein: CASSLQTGGNQPQHF
CDR3 length: 13; V gene: TRBV20-1; J gene: TRBJ2-3; CDR3 protein: CRAGQGGPDTQYF
CDR3 length: 17; V gene: TRBV19; J gene: TRBJ2-5; CDR3 protein: CASSIRHGTGIQETQYF
CDR3 length: 15; V gene: TRBV7-9; J gene: TRBJ2-1; CDR3 protein: CASSSRVAGNNEQFF
CDR3 length: 14; V gene: TRBV11-2; J gene: TRBJ1-6; CDR3 protein: CASTQGQGRGPLHF
CDR3 length: 13; V gene: TRBV7-3; J gene: TRBJ2-1; CDR3 protein: CASSPPGAHEQFF
CDR3 length: 14; V gene: TRBV6-4; J gene: TRBJ2-2; CDR3 protein: CASRQGGNTGELFF
CDR3 length: 13; V gene: TRBV27; J gene: TRBJ1-3; CDR3 protein: CASRAQGGNTIYF
CDR3 length: 15; V gene: TRBV6-5; J gene: TRBJ2-3; CDR3 protein: CASSYSTGRGNTQYF
CDR3 length: 17; V gene: TRBV20-1; J gene: TRBJ2-3; CDR3 protein: CSAEPEEGTSGTDTQYF